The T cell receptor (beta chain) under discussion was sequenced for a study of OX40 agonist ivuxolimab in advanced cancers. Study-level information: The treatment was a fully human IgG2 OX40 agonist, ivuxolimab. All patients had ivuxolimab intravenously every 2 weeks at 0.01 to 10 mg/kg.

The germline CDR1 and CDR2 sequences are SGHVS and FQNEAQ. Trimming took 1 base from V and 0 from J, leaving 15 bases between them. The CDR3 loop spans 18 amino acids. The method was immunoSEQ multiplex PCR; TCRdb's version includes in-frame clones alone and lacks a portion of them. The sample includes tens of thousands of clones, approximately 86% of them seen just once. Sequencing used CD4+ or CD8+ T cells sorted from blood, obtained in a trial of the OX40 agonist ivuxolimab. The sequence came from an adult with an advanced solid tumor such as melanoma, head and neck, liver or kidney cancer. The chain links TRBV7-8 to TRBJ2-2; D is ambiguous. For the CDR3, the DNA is TGTGCCAGCAGCTTAGTGATTCAGGACCCAGCGAACACCGGGGAGCTGTTTTTT. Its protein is CASSLVIQDPANTGELFF.